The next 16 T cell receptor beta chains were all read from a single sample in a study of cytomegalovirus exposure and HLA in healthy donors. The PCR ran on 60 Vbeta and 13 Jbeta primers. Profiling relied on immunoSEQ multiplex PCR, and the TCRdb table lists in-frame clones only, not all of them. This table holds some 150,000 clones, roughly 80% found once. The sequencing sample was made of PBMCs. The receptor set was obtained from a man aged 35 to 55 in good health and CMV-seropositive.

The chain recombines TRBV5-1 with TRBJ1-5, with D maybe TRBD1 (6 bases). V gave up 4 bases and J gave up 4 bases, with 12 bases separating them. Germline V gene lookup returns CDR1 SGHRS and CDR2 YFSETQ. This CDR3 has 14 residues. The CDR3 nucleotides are TGCGCCAGCAGCGAAGATACAGGGAATCAGCCCCAGCATTTT. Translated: CASSEDTGNQPQHF.

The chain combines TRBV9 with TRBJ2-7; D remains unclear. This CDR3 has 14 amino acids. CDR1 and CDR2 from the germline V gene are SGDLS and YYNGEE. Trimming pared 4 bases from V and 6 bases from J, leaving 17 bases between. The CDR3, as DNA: TGTGCCAGCAGCCCCACCCAGGCGCTCGGCGAGCAGTACTTC. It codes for CASSPTQALGEQYF.

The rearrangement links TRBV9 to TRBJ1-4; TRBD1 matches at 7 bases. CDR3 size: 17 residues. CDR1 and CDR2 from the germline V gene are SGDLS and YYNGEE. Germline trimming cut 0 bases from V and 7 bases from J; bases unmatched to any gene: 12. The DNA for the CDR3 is TGTGCCAGCAGCGTAGGCGGATCCAAGGGGGCGTCTGAAAAACTGTTTTTT. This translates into CASSVGGSKGASEKLFF.

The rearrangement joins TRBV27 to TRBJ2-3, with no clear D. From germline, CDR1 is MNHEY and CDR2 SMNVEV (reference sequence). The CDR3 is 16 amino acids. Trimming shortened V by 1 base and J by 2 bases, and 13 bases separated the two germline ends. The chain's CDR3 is CASSLLGDTITDTQYF. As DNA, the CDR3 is TGTGCCAGCAGTTTATTAGGCGACACAATCACAGATACGCAGTATTTT.

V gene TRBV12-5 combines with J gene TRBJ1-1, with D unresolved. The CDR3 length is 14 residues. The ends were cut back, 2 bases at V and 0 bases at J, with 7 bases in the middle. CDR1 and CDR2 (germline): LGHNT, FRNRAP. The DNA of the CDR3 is TGTGCTAGTGGTTTGCCACAGATGAACACTGAAGCTTTCTTT. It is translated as CASGLPQMNTEAFF.

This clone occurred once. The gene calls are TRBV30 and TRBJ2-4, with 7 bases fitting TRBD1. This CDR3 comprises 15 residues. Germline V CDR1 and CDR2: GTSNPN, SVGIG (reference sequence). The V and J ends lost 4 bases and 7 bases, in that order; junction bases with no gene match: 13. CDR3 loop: CAWTKRMGQSNIQYF. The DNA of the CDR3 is TGTGCCTGGACTAAAAGGATGGGACAGTCTAACATTCAGTACTTC.

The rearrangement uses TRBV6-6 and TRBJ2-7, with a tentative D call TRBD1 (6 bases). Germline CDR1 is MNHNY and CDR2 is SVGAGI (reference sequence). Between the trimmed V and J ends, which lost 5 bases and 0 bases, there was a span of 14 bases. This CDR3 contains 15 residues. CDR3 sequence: CASSIQGFVSYEQYF. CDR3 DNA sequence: TGTGCCAGCAGTATACAGGGATTTGTCTCCTACGAGCAGTACTTC.

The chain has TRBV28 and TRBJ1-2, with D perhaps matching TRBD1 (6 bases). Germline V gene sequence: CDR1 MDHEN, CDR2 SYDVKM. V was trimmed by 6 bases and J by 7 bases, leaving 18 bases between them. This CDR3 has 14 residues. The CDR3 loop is CASRSATGTIGYTF. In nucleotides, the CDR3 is TGTGCCAGCAGGTCCGCCACAGGGACGATTGGCTACACCTTC.

CDR3 DNA: TGTGCCTGGAGTGCGGGACTAGCGGGAGCGTACAATGAGCAGTTCTTC. Its protein product is CAWSAGLAGAYNEQFF. V and J are TRBV30 and TRBJ2-1; 14 positions agree with TRBD2. Trimming cost V 1 base and J 4 bases; bases outside gene matches: 3. The CDR3 consists of 16 residues. Germline values: CDR1 GTSNPN, CDR2 SVGIG (reference sequence).

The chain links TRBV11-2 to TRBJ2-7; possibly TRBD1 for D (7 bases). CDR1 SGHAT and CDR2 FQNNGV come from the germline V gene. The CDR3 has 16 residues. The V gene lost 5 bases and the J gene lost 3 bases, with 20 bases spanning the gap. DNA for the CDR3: TGTGCCAGCAGCCAAGTCGCCGGGACAGCGGGCTACGAGCAGTACTTC. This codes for CASSQVAGTAGYEQYF.

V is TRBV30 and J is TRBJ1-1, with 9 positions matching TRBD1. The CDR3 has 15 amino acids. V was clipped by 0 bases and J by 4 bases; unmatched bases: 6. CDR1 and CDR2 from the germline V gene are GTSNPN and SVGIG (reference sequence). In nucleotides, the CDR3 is TGTGCCTGGAGTGTAGGTCGGACAGGGGCCACTGAAGCTTTCTTT. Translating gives CAWSVGRTGATEAFF. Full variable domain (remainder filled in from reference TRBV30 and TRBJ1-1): SQTIHQWPATLVQPVGSPLSLECTVEGTSNPNLYWYRQAAGRGLQLLFYSVGIGQISSEVPQNLSASRPQDRQFILSSKKLLLSDSGFYLCAWSVGRTGATEAFFGQGTRLTVV.

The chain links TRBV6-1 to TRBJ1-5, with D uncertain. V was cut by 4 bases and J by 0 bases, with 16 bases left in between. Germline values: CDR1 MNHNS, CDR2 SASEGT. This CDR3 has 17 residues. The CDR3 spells CASSGPGGPYSNQPQHF. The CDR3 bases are TGTGCCAGCAGTGGCCCGGGCGGGCCCTATAGCAATCAGCCCCAGCATTTT.

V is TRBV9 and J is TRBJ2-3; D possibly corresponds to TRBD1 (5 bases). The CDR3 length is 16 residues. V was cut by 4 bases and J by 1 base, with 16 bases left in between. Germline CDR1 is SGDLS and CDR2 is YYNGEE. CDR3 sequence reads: CASSPSLWGGTDTQYF. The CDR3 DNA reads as TGTGCCAGCAGCCCGAGCTTGTGGGGCGGCACAGATACGCAGTATTTT.

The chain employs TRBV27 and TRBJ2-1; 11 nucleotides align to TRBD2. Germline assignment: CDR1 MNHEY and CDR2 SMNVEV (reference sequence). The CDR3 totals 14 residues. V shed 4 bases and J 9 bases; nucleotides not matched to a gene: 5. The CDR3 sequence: CASSWLAGGSEQFF. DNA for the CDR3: TGTGCCAGCAGTTGGCTAGCGGGAGGAAGTGAGCAGTTCTTC.

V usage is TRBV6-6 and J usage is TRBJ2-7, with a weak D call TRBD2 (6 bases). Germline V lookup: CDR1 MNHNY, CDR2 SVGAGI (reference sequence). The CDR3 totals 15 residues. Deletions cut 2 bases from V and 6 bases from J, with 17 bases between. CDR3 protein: CASSYPPPSGVEQYF. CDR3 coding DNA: TGTGCCAGCAGTTACCCACCTCCGTCGGGGGTCGAGCAGTACTTC.

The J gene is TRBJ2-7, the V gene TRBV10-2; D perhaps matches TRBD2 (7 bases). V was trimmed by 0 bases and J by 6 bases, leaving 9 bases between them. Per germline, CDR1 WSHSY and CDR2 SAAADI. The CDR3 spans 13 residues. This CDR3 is CASSESGGLEQYF. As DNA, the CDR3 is TGCGCCAGCAGTGAGTCCGGGGGGCTCGAGCAGTACTTC.